The sample holds many counts of the clone carrying this T cell receptor (beta chain). Its antigen is currently unknown. V was pared by 3 bases and J by 11 bases, with 13 bases of the junction left unmatched. Germline V CDR1 and CDR2: SGHRS, YFSETQ. The CDR3 extends over 15 amino acids. A library of TCRbeta sequences, prepared with unique molecular identifiers, was generated. MiXCR was run by TCRdb on the PCR reads, yielding one entry per CDR3 protein. The data hold about 460,000 distinct CDR3 sequences, with roughly a tenth observed a single time. This sample was taken from a study of T-cell reconstitution after alpha-beta-depleted transplantation in children. Overall study results and limits: Several hundred expanded graft clones reportedly were the source of alpha-beta T cells about two months after transplant. Diversity of TCRbeta at day 60 was high in some patients, arising from surviving recipient T cells and thymic progenitors. By one year post-transplant, T-cell counts and diversity largely arose from T cells that were newly produced.

V is TRBV5-1 and J is TRBJ1-2; 10 bases are a match to TRBD1. The material sequenced was PBMCs, taken before TCRalphabeta/CD19-depleted stem cell transplant. The receptor comes from a child aged 2-9 years with inherited bone marrow failure, due to receive a stem cell transplant. The CDR3 nucleotides read TGCGCCAGCAGCTCACCGGGACAGGGGAACCACGGGTACACCTTC. It encodes CASSSPGQGNHGYTF.